The 8 T cell receptor beta chains reported below all come from one sample, sequenced in a study of metastatic and nonmetastatic thyroid tumors. All patients reached thyroid surgery having received no treatment beforehand. TCRdb re-called the PCR reads through MiXCR. This sample has approximately 31,000 clones; roughly a fifth occur once, and the top ten carry 22%. Sequencing was carried out using blood. The receptors were gathered from a female donor with papillary thyroid cancer or a benign thyroid nodule (not recorded which). Some clones in this sample may be carry-over from other donors' samples.

There are many counts of this clone. The CDR3 region has the DNA TGTGCCAGCAGAACCGGGACAGGGGGCTCAGGTCAGCCCCAGCATTTT. Its protein product is CASRTGTGGSGQPQHF. This chain uses TRBV6-1 with TRBJ1-5; 12 nucleotides match TRBD1. This CDR3 region has 16 residues. V dropped 6 bases and J dropped 6; count of bases not matched to a gene: 9. CDR1 and CDR2 (germline): MNHNS, SASEGT.

This clone was observed at least ten times. The V call is TRBV4-2, the J call TRBJ2-7; TRBD2 agrees at 8 bases. This CDR3 has 15 amino acids. J was trimmed by 3 bases and V by 0 bases; bases with no gene match: 4. Germline assignment: CDR1 LGHNA and CDR2 YNFKEQ. The CDR3 sequence is CASSQDLAGRYEQYF. DNA of the CDR3: TGTGCCAGCAGCCAAGATCTAGCGGGCCGCTACGAGCAGTACTTC.

This clone was seen many times. The chain links TRBV7-9 to TRBJ1-1; D is possibly TRBD1 (6 bases). Trimming took off 5 bases at V and 4 bases at J, with 8 bases between the two ends. The CDR3 loop spans 12 amino acids. Germline values: CDR1 SEHNR, CDR2 FQNEAQ (reference sequence). The CDR3, as DNA: TGTGCCAGCAGCCTGGACAGCACTGAAGCTTTCTTT. Translating gives CASSLDSTEAFF.

The chain links TRBV28 to TRBJ1-2; tentative D call: TRBD1 (6 bases). V lost 6 bases, J lost 7 bases, and 9 bases lay in between. Germline V lookup: CDR1 MDHEN, CDR2 SYDVKM. The CDR3 is made up of 11 amino acids. CDR3 bases: TGTGCCAGCAGGGGGGGGCCTGGCTACACCTTC. This sequence encodes CASRGGPGYTF.

The table lists this clone with many counts. V usage is TRBV20-1 and J usage is TRBJ2-7; 11 bases are shared with TRBD2. The germline gives CDR1 DFQATT, CDR2 SNEGSKA (reference sequence). The CDR3 sequence is 13 residues long. V lost 6 bases to trimming and J lost 5 bases; unmatched junction nucleotides: 6. The CDR3 region is CSAPLLAGDEQYF. The DNA of the CDR3 is TGCAGTGCCCCATTACTAGCGGGGGACGAGCAGTACTTC.

This clone was detected only a few times. The chain couples TRBV3-1 to TRBJ2-7; D is unresolved. Germline lookup yields CDR1 LGHDT and CDR2 YNNKEL (reference sequence). Trimming removed 4 bases at V and 3 bases at J, with 10 bases between. The CDR3 covers 13 residues. The CDR3 region is CASSPTDLYEQYF. Here the CDR3 DNA reads TGTGCCAGCAGCCCAACGGATCTCTACGAGCAGTACTTC.

The rearrangement joins TRBV9 to TRBJ2-1; TRBD1 matches at 9 bases. In germline, CDR1 is SGDLS, CDR2 YYNGEE. There are 15 residues in the CDR3. Trimming removed 2 bases from V and 7 bases from J; junction bases left unmatched: 7. CDR3 in DNA: TGTGCCAGCAGCGTCTCCGGGACAGGGTGGAATGAGCAGTTCTTC. Protein: CASSVSGTGWNEQFF.

This clone was recorded a few times. V and J are TRBV6-1 and TRBJ2-7; the match to TRBD2 covers 9 bases. Germline values: CDR1 MNHNS, CDR2 SASEGT. The junction had 12 bases not matched to a gene; V was cut back by 5 bases and J by 7 bases. The CDR3 totals 15 residues. This CDR3 reads CASSSIAGVGGEQYF. CDR3 DNA: TGTGCCAGCAGTTCCATAGCGGGAGTGGGGGGGGAGCAGTACTTC.